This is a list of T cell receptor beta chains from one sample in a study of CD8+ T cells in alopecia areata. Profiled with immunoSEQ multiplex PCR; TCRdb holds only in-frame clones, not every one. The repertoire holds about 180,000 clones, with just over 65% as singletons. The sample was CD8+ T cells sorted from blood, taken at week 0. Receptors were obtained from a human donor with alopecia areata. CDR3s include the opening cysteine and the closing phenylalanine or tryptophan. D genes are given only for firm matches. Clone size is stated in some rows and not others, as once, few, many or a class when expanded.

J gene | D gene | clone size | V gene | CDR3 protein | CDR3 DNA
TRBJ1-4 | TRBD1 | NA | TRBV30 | CAWSVQGGAGEKLFF | TGTGCCTGGAGTGTACAGGGGGGCGCAGGAGAAAAACTGTTTTTT
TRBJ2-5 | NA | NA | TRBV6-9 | CASSFPDQYQETQYF | TGTGCCAGCAGTTTCCCGGACCAGTACCAAGAGACCCAGTACTTC
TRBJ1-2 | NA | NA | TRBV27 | CASSPNPAEGYTF | TGTGCCAGCAGTCCCAATCCCGCGGAGGGCTACACCTTC
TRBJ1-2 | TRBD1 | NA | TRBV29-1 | CSVGTGLGGYTF | TGCAGCGTTGGGACAGGGCTGGGTGGCTACACCTTC
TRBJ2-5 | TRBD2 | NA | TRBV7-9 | CASVTSEETQYF | TGTGCCAGCGTGACTAGCGAAGAGACCCAGTACTTC
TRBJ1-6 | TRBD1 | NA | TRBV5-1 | CASSLGDRGASSPLHF | TGCGCCAGCAGCTTGGGAGACAGGGGAGCAAGCTCACCCCTCCACTTT
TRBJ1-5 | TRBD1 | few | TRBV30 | CAWRPGGPSQPQHF | TGTGCCTGGAGACCAGGGGGCCCGAGTCAGCCCCAGCATTTT
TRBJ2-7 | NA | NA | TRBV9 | CASSAATESYEQYF | TGTGCCAGCAGCGCGGCGACAGAATCATACGAGCAGTACTTC
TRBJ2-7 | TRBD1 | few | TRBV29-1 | CSAEGGNEQYF | TGCAGCGCCGAAGGGGGCAACGAGCAGTACTTC
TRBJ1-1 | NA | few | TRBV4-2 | CASSHFLNTEAFF | TGTGCCAGCAGCCATTTTCTGAACACTGAAGCTTTCTTT
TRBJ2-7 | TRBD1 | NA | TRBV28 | CASMDRVAYEQYF | TGTGCCAGCATGGACAGGGTGGCCTACGAGCAGTACTTC
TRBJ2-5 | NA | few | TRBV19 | CASSMAIHFETQYF | TGTGCCAGTAGTATGGCCATCCACTTTGAGACCCAGTACTTC
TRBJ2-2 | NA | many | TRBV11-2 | CASSRRDSNTGELFF | TGTGCCAGCAGCCGTCGGGACTCTAACACCGGGGAGCTGTTTTTT
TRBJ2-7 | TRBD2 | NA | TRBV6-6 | CASSLTSGGIKGEQYF | TGTGCCAGCAGTTTAACTAGCGGGGGAATTAAGGGAGAGCAGTACTTC
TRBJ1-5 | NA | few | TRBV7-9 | CASSLQGRNQPQHF | TGTGCCAGCAGCTTACAGGGGCGCAATCAGCCCCAGCATTTT
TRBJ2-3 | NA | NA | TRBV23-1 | CAHPLVGDPDTQYF | TGCGCCCATCCGCTAGTCGGGGATCCAGATACGCAGTATTTT
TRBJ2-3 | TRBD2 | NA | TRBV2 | CATEGSGERTDTQYF | TGTGCCACCGAGGGTAGCGGGGAAAGGACAGATACGCAGTATTTT
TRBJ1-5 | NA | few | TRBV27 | CASSRDGYNQPQHF | TGTGCCAGCAGTCGTGACGGCTACAATCAGCCCCAGCATTTT
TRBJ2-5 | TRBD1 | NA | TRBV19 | CASSGTGGETQYF | TGTGCCAGTAGTGGGACAGGTGGGGAGACCCAGTACTTC
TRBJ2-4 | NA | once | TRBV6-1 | CASSEAGRLDIQYF | TGTGCCAGCAGTGAAGCCGGGCGGCTAGACATTCAGTACTTC
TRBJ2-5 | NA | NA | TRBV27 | CASSFPGEETQYF | TGTGCCAGCAGTTTTCCCGGGGAAGAGACCCAGTACTTC
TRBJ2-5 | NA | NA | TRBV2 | CASFGEAVQETQYF | TGTGCCAGCTTTGGGGAGGCAGTCCAAGAGACCCAGTACTTC
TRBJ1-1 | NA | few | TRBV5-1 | CASSPTYGQFGSLRAFF | TGCGCCAGCAGCCCTACTTACGGACAGTTTGGCTCTCTAAGAGCTTTCTTT
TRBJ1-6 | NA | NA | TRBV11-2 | CASSFGNSPLHF | TGTGCCAGCAGCTTCGGTAATTCACCCCTCCACTTT
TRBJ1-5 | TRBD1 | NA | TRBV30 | CAWGQGRNQPQHF | TGTGCCTGGGGACAGGGACGAAATCAGCCCCAGCATTTT
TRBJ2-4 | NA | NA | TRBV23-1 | CAKEEGVKNIQYF | TGCGCCAAGGAAGAGGGAGTCAAAAACATTCAGTACTTC
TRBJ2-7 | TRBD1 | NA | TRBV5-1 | CASSWGQGAYEQYF | TGCGCCAGCAGCTGGGGACAGGGGGCTTACGAGCAGTACTTC
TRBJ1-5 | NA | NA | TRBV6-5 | CASSTGAGQPQHF | TGTGCCAGCAGTACGGGGGCGGGTCAGCCCCAGCATTTT
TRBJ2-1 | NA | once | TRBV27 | CASSARGAGEQFF | TGTGCCAGCAGCGCCCGGGGGGCGGGTGAGCAGTTCTTC
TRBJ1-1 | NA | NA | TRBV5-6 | CASSESWRDTEAFF | TGTGCCAGCAGCGAAAGCTGGAGGGACACTGAAGCTTTCTTT
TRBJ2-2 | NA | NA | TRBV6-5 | CASSLFDGELFF | TGTGCCAGCAGCTTATTTGACGGGGAGCTGTTTTTT
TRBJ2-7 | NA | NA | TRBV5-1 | CASSSDRGYEQYF | TGCGCCAGCAGCTCTGACCGGGGGTACGAGCAGTACTTC
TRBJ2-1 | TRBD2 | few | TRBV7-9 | CASSLVSGAGNEQFF | TGTGCCAGCAGCTTAGTAAGCGGGGCAGGGAATGAGCAGTTCTTC
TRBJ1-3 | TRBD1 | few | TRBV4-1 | CASSGTGAGNTIYF | TGCGCCAGCAGTGGGACAGGGGCTGGAAACACCATATATTTT
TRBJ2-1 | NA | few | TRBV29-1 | CSVGRQGYYNEQFF | TGCAGCGTGGGGCGGCAGGGGTATTACAATGAGCAGTTCTTC
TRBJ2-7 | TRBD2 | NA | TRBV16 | CASSQSIPSGGDQPSYEQYF | TGTGCCAGCAGCCAAAGTATACCTAGCGGGGGGGACCAGCCCTCCTACGAGCAGTACTTC
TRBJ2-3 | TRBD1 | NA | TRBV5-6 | CASSLGGRGPDTQYF | TGTGCCAGCAGCTTGGGTGGCAGGGGGCCAGATACGCAGTATTTT
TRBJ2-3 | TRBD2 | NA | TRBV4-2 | CASSPTSGAADTQYF | TGTGCCAGCAGCCCGACTAGCGGGGCGGCAGATACGCAGTATTTT
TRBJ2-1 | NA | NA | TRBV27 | CASSGRDLSGEQFF | TGTGCCAGCTCCGGACGGGACCTTAGTGGTGAGCAGTTCTTC
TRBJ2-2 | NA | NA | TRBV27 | CASRSGVPGELFF | TGTGCCAGCAGATCAGGGGTGCCCGGGGAGCTGTTTTTT
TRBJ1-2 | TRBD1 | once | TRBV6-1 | CASSRTGFGYTF | TGTGCCAGCAGTAGGACAGGGTTTGGCTACACCTTC
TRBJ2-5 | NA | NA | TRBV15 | CATHPGLGKTQYF | TGTGCCACCCACCCGGGTCTCGGAAAGACCCAGTACTTC
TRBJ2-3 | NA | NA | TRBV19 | CASGPGGGDTQYF | TGTGCCAGCGGGCCGGGGGGCGGAGATACGCAGTATTTT
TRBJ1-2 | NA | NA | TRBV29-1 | CSVEPQTGPFSGYTF | TGCAGCGTTGAACCCCAGACAGGACCCTTCTCTGGCTACACCTTC
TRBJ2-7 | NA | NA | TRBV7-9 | CASSLAGPPFYEQYF | TGTGCCAGCAGCTTAGCCGGACCGCCATTCTACGAGCAGTACTTC
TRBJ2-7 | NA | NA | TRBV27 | CASSFDGGEQYF | TGTGCCAGCAGTTTTGACGGGGGCGAGCAGTACTTC
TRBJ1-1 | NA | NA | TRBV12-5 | CASGFRTEAFF | TGTGCTAGTGGTTTTCGAACTGAAGCTTTCTTT
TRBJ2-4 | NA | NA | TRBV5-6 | CASSPTGSLAKNIQYF | TGTGCCAGCAGCCCCACAGGGAGTCTAGCCAAAAACATTCAGTACTTC
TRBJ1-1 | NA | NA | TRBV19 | CASRPGRDPEAFF | TGTGCCAGTAGGCCTGGGAGGGACCCGGAAGCTTTCTTT
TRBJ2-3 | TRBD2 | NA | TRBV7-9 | CASLRLAGLDTQYF | TGTGCCAGCCTCCGACTAGCGGGCCTGGATACGCAGTATTTT
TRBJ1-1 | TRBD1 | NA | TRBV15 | CATSSDRLGQPEAFF | TGTGCCACCAGCAGCGACAGACTGGGACAGCCTGAAGCTTTCTTT
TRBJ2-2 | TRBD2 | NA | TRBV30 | CAWRAGLVAGEPFF | TGTGCCTGGAGGGCGGGACTAGTGGCCGGGGAGCCGTTTTTT
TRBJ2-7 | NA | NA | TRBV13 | CASSSRTYPIYEQYF | TGTGCCAGCAGCTCGCGGACGTATCCAATCTACGAGCAGTACTTC
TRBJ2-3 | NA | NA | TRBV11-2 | CASSSGQGEYF | TGTGCCAGCAGCAGCGGGCAGGGAGAGTATTTT
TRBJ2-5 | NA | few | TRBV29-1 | CSSHNLGTVHQETQYF | TGCAGCTCACATAACCTCGGGACGGTCCACCAAGAGACCCAGTACTTC